The 4 T cell receptor beta chains below come from one sample, sequenced in a study of blood T cells in healthy people across ages. The authors ran a second PCR of roughly 6 to 12 cycles using a sample-barcoded 5' primer and a J-beta primer mix. TCRdb itself ran the 5' RACE reads through MiXCR, one entry per CDR3 protein. The data contain 1.5 million to 1.9 million distinct CDR3 sequences, approximately 39% of them singletons. The sequenced sample consisted of blood. These TCRs come from a woman younger than 35 in good health.

The chain recombines TRBV20-1 with TRBJ2-4, with 7 bases aligning to TRBD2. Per the germline V gene, CDR1 is DFQATT and CDR2 is SNEGSKA (reference sequence). V lost 6 bases, J lost 0 bases, and 8 bases stayed unmatched. The CDR3 totals 15 residues. CDR3 in amino acids: CSADAGDLAKNIQYF. CDR3 bases: TGCAGTGCAGACGCGGGGGATCTAGCCAAAAACATTCAGTACTTC.

The CDR3 sequence is CASSLGGGTRTQAFF. The DNA for the CDR3 is TGTGCCAGCAGCTTGGGGGGCGGGACGAGGACCCAAGCTTTCTTT. V and J are TRBV7-8 and TRBJ1-1, with D perhaps matching TRBD1 (6 bases). CDR1 and CDR2 from the germline V gene are SGHVS and FQNEAQ. V lost 3 bases, J lost 9 bases, and 20 bases lay in between. This CDR3 has 15 residues.

The CDR3 bases are TGTGCCATCAGTGAGTCACGACTAGCGGGAGGAGAGACCCAGTTCTTC. Translation: CAISESRLAGGETQFF. The rearrangement uses TRBV10-3 and TRBJ2-1; 13 bases are shared with TRBD2. This CDR3 spans 16 amino acids. Germline loops: CDR1 ENHRY, CDR2 SYGVKD. V lost 0 bases and J lost 13; bases outside the gene matches: 9.

This chain connects TRBV6-2 or TRBV6-3 to TRBJ2-5; the match to TRBD2 covers 14 bases. CDR1 is MNHEY and CDR2 is SVGEGT in the germline V gene. The V gene end was trimmed by 0 bases and the J gene end by 5 bases; junction bases not matched to a gene: 11. The CDR3 has 19 residues. The CDR3 sequence: CASSYSDYEGLAGDETQYF. The CDR3 coding sequence is TGTGCCAGCAGTTACTCCGATTATGAGGGACTAGCGGGAGACGAGACCCAGTACTTC.